The 31 T cell receptor beta chains listed next were all sequenced from one sample in a study of blood T cell repertoires in COVID-19. This table comes from immunoSEQ multiplex PCR, and its TCRdb copy is limited to in-frame clones, with some not included. The sample gives roughly 4,000 clones, around nine tenths of which show up once; roughly 5% is in the top ten. The sequencing sample was made of peripheral blood. The receptor source for this set is a woman between 65 and 79 years old with active COVID-19.

V is TRBV27 and J is TRBJ2-1, with D possibly being TRBD2 (6 bases). CDR1 and CDR2 (germline): MNHEY, SMNVEV (reference sequence). Trimming pared 5 bases from V and 6 bases from J, leaving 11 bases between. CDR3 size: 13 residues. The CDR3 DNA reads TGTGCCAGCAGTCTCGGGACTGTCAATGAGCAGTTCTTC. Translation gives CASSLGTVNEQFF.

The V gene is TRBV11-3, the J gene TRBJ2-7; 7 bases align to TRBD1. CDR1 SGHNT and CDR2 YENEEA come from the germline V gene. The CDR3 runs 13 residues. Unmatched junction bases numbered 4, after V lost 5 bases and J lost 3 bases. The CDR3 region is CASSPRGYYEQYF. The CDR3 DNA sequence: TGTGCCAGCAGCCCCAGGGGGTACTACGAGCAGTACTTC.

The J gene is TRBJ2-7, the V gene TRBV7-9; maybe TRBD2 (7 bases). Trimming left V 0 bases short and J 4 bases short, with 19 bases between. The CDR3 has 17 residues. Germline V lookup: CDR1 SEHNR, CDR2 FQNEAQ (reference sequence). CDR3 residues: CASSLAGRGAEFYEQYF. Here the CDR3 DNA reads TGTGCCAGCAGCTTAGCTGGGAGGGGGGCAGAATTTTACGAGCAGTACTTC.

The gene calls are TRBV7-3 and TRBJ1-6; 7 nucleotides align to TRBD1. Germline V gene data show CDR1 as SGHTA and CDR2 as FQGTGA. CDR3 length: 18 residues. Trimming cost V 5 bases and J 7 bases; bases outside gene matches: 17. CDR3 sequence (DNA): TGTGCCAGCAGCCTACAGGGGCCTTGGGCGAGTCAAAATTCACCCCTCCACTTT. It codes for CASSLQGPWASQNSPLHF.

In DNA form, the CDR3 reads TGTGCCAGCAGCGTCATACCCCCGGGGGCGAACACCGGGGAGCTGTTTTTT. Encoded protein: CASSVIPPGANTGELFF. V is TRBV9 and J is TRBJ2-2, with TRBD2 as a possible D gene (6 bases). CDR1 is SGDLS and CDR2 is YYNGEE in the germline V gene. The CDR3 totals 17 residues. Trimming stripped 2 bases from V and 0 bases from J, with 14 bases between.

V is TRBV5-1 and J is TRBJ1-6; TRBD1 agrees at 8 bases. Germline V lookup: CDR1 SGHRS, CDR2 YFSETQ. The CDR3 loop spans 15 amino acids. Trimming at V came to 4 bases and at J to 9 bases, leaving 9 bases not matched to a gene. This chain's CDR3 is CASSQTTGAISPLHF. The CDR3, as DNA: TGCGCCAGCAGCCAGACGACAGGGGCTATTTCACCCCTCCACTTT.

By share of the sample, this clone is large. The chain is built from TRBV29-1 and TRBJ1-6, with 7 bases that match TRBD1. In germline, CDR1 is SQVTM, CDR2 ANQGSEA. This CDR3 has 14 residues. The V gene end was trimmed by 4 bases and the J gene end by 9 bases; junction bases not matched to a gene: 9. The CDR3 coding sequence is TGCAGCGTTGGTGAGGGGGCAGGAGGTTCACCCCTCCACTTT. It encodes CSVGEGAGGSPLHF.

This chain connects TRBV9 to TRBJ1-3; D is undetermined. There are 14 residues in the CDR3. Germline assignment: CDR1 SGDLS and CDR2 YYNGEE. V was shortened by 0 bases and J by 11 bases, with 15 bases between the two germline ends. The CDR3 region is CASSVAVRDYAIYF. CDR3 in DNA: TGTGCCAGCAGCGTAGCAGTTCGGGATTACGCCATATATTTT. Together with reference TRBV9 and TRBJ1-3, the CDR3 gives the full variable domain: DSGVTQTPKHLITATGQRVTLRCSPRSGDLSVYWYQQSLDQGLQFLIQYYNGEERAKGNILERFSAQQFPDLHSELNLSSLELGDSALYFCASSVAVRDYAIYFGEGSWLTVV.

The rearrangement links TRBV5-4 to TRBJ2-7, with TRBD2 matching 11 bases. After removal of 3 bases from V and 6 bases from J, the junction contained 11 bases not matched to a gene. This CDR3 contains 16 residues. The germline gives CDR1 SGHNT, CDR2 YYREEE (reference sequence). CDR3 in amino acids: CASSSKTSGTSSEQYF. CDR3 in DNA: TGTGCCAGCAGCTCCAAGACTAGCGGGACAAGTAGCGAGCAGTACTTC.

V usage is TRBV11-3 and J usage is TRBJ1-2; D is uncertain. This CDR3 is built from 16 residues. Trimming took 5 bases from V and 0 from J, leaving 16 bases between them. Germline CDR1 reads SGHNT; CDR2 reads YENEEA. The CDR3 nucleotides read TGTGCCAGCAGCCCTGTCGGCAGGCCGACTAACTATGGCTACACCTTC. Protein: CASSPVGRPTNYGYTF.

The gene calls are TRBV3-1 (or the pseudogene TRBV3-2) and TRBJ1-2; no definite D call. CDR1 LGHDT and CDR2 YNNKEL come from the germline V gene (reference sequence). Trimming shortened V by 0 bases and J by 4 bases, and 12 bases separated the two germline ends. The CDR3 is made up of 15 amino acids. The CDR3 sequence is CASSQEVGTAYGYTF. The CDR3 region has the DNA TGTGCCAGCAGCCAAGAGGTCGGAACAGCCTATGGCTACACCTTC.

The chain links TRBV5-4 to TRBJ2-3; the D gene is possibly TRBD2 (5 bases). The CDR3 covers 15 residues. Between the trimmed V and J ends, which lost 4 bases and 2 bases, there was a span of 14 bases. Germline V gives CDR1 SGHNT, CDR2 YYREEE (reference sequence). The CDR3 nucleotides are TGTGCCAGCAGCACCGGGGTCCTCCTCACAGATACGCAGTATTTT. It is translated as CASSTGVLLTDTQYF.

The chain joins TRBV6-5 to TRBJ1-2, with 8 nucleotides matching TRBD1. The CDR3 loop spans 12 amino acids. In germline, CDR1 is MNHEY, CDR2 SVGAGI. After removal of 0 bases from V and 14 bases from J, the junction contained 5 bases not matched to a gene. CDR3 sequence reads: CASSYSGQGETF. Written as DNA, the CDR3 is TGTGCCAGCAGTTACTCCGGACAGGGTGAGACCTTC.

V and J are TRBV29-1 and TRBJ1-2; TRBD1 is a possible D gene (6 bases). V lost 0 bases, J lost 4 bases, and 15 bases lay in between. The CDR3 is 15 amino acids. CDR1 and CDR2 (germline): SQVTM, ANQGSEA. The chain's CDR3 is CSVEDNDRPTYGYTF. CDR3 nucleotide sequence: TGCAGCGTTGAAGATAATGACAGGCCAACCTATGGCTACACCTTC.

The genes are TRBV19 and TRBJ2-1; 9 bases fit TRBD2. The CDR3 has 18 residues. J was trimmed by 3 bases and V by 5 bases; bases with no gene match: 14. From germline, CDR1 is LNHDA and CDR2 SQIVND (reference sequence). CDR3 bases: TGTGCCAGTAGTTGGCGGGGGGGCCTTAGTATGGTCTACAATGAGCAGTTCTTC. Encoded protein: CASSWRGGLSMVYNEQFF.

The V and J genes are TRBV29-1 and TRBJ2-2, with 7 bases that match TRBD1. CDR3 length equals 13 residues. Germline assignment: CDR1 SQVTM and CDR2 ANQGSEA. V shed 3 bases, J shed 4 bases, and the junction held 2 bases outside the gene matches. The CDR3 here is CSVEGDSTGELFF. In DNA form, the CDR3 reads TGCAGCGTTGAGGGGGACAGCACCGGGGAGCTGTTTTTT.

V and J are TRBV5-6 and TRBJ2-5; no clear D. Looked up from germline, CDR1 is SGHDT and CDR2 is YYEEEE. The CDR3 runs to 13 residues. With 4 bases removed from V and 5 bases from J, the gap between germline ends came to 12 bases. The CDR3 nucleotides read TGTGCCAGCAGCGCCCAGTCATGGGAGACCCAGTACTTC. Encoded protein: CASSAQSWETQYF.

The CDR3: CASSVESGAGEKLFF. The CDR3 DNA reads TGTGCCAGCAGCGTAGAGTCAGGGGCAGGGGAAAAACTGTTTTTT. The chain combines TRBV9 with TRBJ1-4; D perhaps matches TRBD1 (6 bases). Germline V gene data show CDR1 as SGDLS and CDR2 as YYNGEE. Trimming removed 0 bases at V and 8 bases at J, with 14 bases between. The CDR3 has 15 amino acids.

This chain connects TRBV25-1 to TRBJ2-7; 8 positions match TRBD1. The CDR3 loop spans 12 amino acids. Per germline, CDR1 MGHDK and CDR2 SYGVNS. J was trimmed by 6 bases and V by 4 bases; bases with no gene match: 2. The CDR3 region is CASSGTGIEQYF. The DNA for the CDR3 is TGTGCCAGCAGTGGGACAGGGATCGAGCAGTACTTC.

This chain connects TRBV3-1 (or the pseudogene TRBV3-2) to TRBJ2-5, with a possible D match to TRBD2 (7 bases). The V end lost 4 bases, the J end lost 7 bases, and 22 bases lay between the germline ends. Germline CDR1 LGHDT, CDR2 YNNKEL (reference sequence). CDR3 length: 16 amino acids. CDR3 protein: CASSLSRGAGLGTQYF. The CDR3 DNA is TGTGCCAGCAGCCTGTCCCGGGGGGCCGGGCTGGGGACCCAGTACTTC.

This clone was seen only once. The J gene is TRBJ1-2, the V gene TRBV7-3; D is perhaps TRBD1 (6 bases). Germline assignment: CDR1 SGHTA and CDR2 FQGTGA. The CDR3 has 16 amino acids. With 0 bases removed from V and 6 bases from J, the gap between germline ends came to 17 bases. This chain's CDR3 is CASSLTPGSTGHGYTF. In nucleotides, the CDR3 is TGTGCCAGCAGCTTAACCCCAGGCTCTACAGGGCATGGCTACACCTTC.

The genes are TRBV18 and TRBJ2-3; a possible D gene is TRBD1 (6 bases). V lost 5 bases and J 4 bases, leaving 22 bases between the germline ends. Germline V gives CDR1 KGHSH, CDR2 LQKENI. The CDR3 contains 17 residues. The CDR3 reads CASSFSGTITSPDTQYF. The CDR3 region has the DNA TGTGCCAGCTCATTTTCCGGGACAATCACGTCCCCAGATACGCAGTATTTT.

The CDR3 loop is CASSPPFRVQTDTQYF. As DNA, the CDR3 is TGTGCCAGCAGCCCGCCTTTCAGGGTACAGACAGATACGCAGTATTTT. The gene calls are TRBV7-9 and TRBJ2-3, with D perhaps TRBD1 (5 bases). V lost 5 bases and J lost 3, with 18 bases in between. CDR1 is SEHNR, CDR2 FQNEAQ, per germline (reference sequence). The CDR3 totals 16 residues.

The CDR3 loop is CASSLWGLALEGYQETQYF. CDR3 DNA sequence: TGCGCCAGCAGCTTGTGGGGACTTGCTTTGGAAGGGTACCAAGAGACCCAGTACTTC. The chain couples TRBV5-1 to TRBJ2-5, with D possibly being TRBD2 (6 bases). In germline, CDR1 is SGHRS, CDR2 YFSETQ. With 1 base removed from V and 0 bases from J, the gap between germline ends came to 22 bases. The CDR3 totals 19 residues.

This clone was detected only a few times. V is TRBV5-8 and J is TRBJ2-7; the D gene is possibly TRBD1 (5 bases). Germline V CDR1 and CDR2: SGHTS, YDEGEE. CDR3 size: 15 residues. V was trimmed by 4 bases and J by 1 base, leaving 15 bases between them. CDR3 DNA sequence: TGTGCCAGCAGCCCCTCAGGGCCAGGATCCTACGAGCAGTACTTC. Its translation is CASSPSGPGSYEQYF.

The rearrangement joins TRBV11-2 to TRBJ1-5; 8 nucleotides line up with TRBD1. Germline V gives CDR1 SGHAT, CDR2 FQNNGV. With V trimmed by 5 bases and J by 6 bases, 9 bases remained unmatched. The CDR3 totals 15 residues. The DNA of the CDR3 is TGTGCCAGCAGCCCCTCCAGGGGGCAGGGTCAGCCCCAGCATTTT. It translates to CASSPSRGQGQPQHF.

V and J are TRBV18 and TRBJ2-3; D ambiguous. Germline V gene data show CDR1 as KGHSH and CDR2 as LQKENI. The CDR3 runs 14 residues. The germline V and J ends were trimmed by 4 bases and 0 bases, with 8 bases remaining between them. The chain's CDR3 is CASSLSTSTDTQYF. CDR3 nucleotide sequence: TGTGCCAGCTCACTATCAACTAGCACAGATACGCAGTATTTT. Drawing the rest from reference TRBV18 and TRBJ2-3, the complete variable domain is NAGVMQNPRHLVRRRGQEARLRCSPMKGHSHVYWYRQLPEEGLKFMVYLQKENIIDESGMPKERFSAEFPKEGPSILRIQQVVRGDSAAYFCASSLSTSTDTQYFGPGTRLTVL.

The chain combines TRBV9 with TRBJ1-1, with D unclear. The CDR3 covers 14 residues. Germline V CDR1 and CDR2: SGDLS, YYNGEE. V gave up 0 bases and J gave up 1 base, with 7 bases separating them. CDR3 DNA: TGTGCCAGCAGCGTAGTTCCTTCGAACACTGAAGCTTTCTTT. Translated: CASSVVPSNTEAFF.

The chain combines TRBV7-9 with TRBJ1-1; 10 nucleotides agree with TRBD1. The germline CDR1 and CDR2 sequences are SEHNR and FQNEAQ (reference sequence). This CDR3 is 14 amino acids long. J lost 6 bases, V lost 6 bases, and 7 bases had no gene match. CDR3 amino acids: CASSYRDRGAEAFF. The DNA for the CDR3 is TGTGCCAGCAGTTACCGGGACAGGGGTGCTGAAGCTTTCTTT.

The chain couples TRBV5-1 to TRBJ1-5; perhaps TRBD1 as D (5 bases). Trimming removed 1 base at V and 2 bases at J, with 7 bases between. Germline V gene data show CDR1 as SGHRS and CDR2 as YFSETQ. There are 14 residues in the CDR3. CDR3 nucleotides: TGCGCCAGCAGCTTGAGGGGTGGCAATCAGCCCCAGCATTTT. It is translated as CASSLRGGNQPQHF.

This rearrangement joins TRBV18 to TRBJ2-3; D perhaps matches TRBD2 (5 bases). Trimming took off 4 bases at V and 3 bases at J, with 11 bases between the two ends. The germline CDR1 and CDR2 sequences are KGHSH and LQKENI. The length of the CDR3 is 14 residues. The CDR3 protein is CASSLGAATDTQYF. The CDR3 DNA reads as TGTGCCAGCTCACTAGGAGCGGCAACAGATACGCAGTATTTT.